This T cell receptor (beta chain) was observed in a study of somatic mutations in cytotoxic T cells in rheumatoid arthritis. Germline V CDR1 and CDR2: SGDLS, YYNGEE. This CDR3 is built from 15 residues. V was shortened by 0 bases and J by 0 bases, with 7 bases between the two germline ends. The protocol was immunoSEQ multiplex PCR, while the TCRdb copy is restricted to in-frame clones and leaves out a portion. The data show about 18,000 clones, about four fifths seen once. Flow cytometry served to check the purity of CD4+ and CD8+ cells, which were isolated by positive magnetic bead selection. The sample was CD8+ T cells sorted from blood. The rearrangement joins TRBV9 to TRBJ1-5; no clear D. The sequence came from an adult with rheumatoid arthritis. The CDR3 nucleotides read TGTGCCAGCAGCGTAGGGGGTGATAGCAATCAGCCCCAGCATTTT. Protein sequence: CASSVGGDSNQPQHF.